This TCR beta chain stems from a study of T-cell reconstitution after alpha-beta-depleted transplantation in children. Broader study findings: Expanded graft clones, several hundred of them, were reportedly the source of alpha-beta T cells about two months after transplant. It was newly produced T cells that mostly accounted for T-cell counts and diversity one year after transplant. From surviving recipient T cells and thymic progenitors came the high day-60 TCRbeta diversity observed in some patients.

Trimming pared 1 base from V and 1 base from J, leaving 7 bases between. Germline-derived CDR1 and CDR2 are MNHEY and SMNVEV (reference sequence). This CDR3 spans 15 amino acids. Preparation of the TCRbeta library involved a method that used unique molecular identifiers. TCRdb recomputed calls from the PCR reads with MiXCR, one row per CDR3 protein. The sample carries roughly 500,000 distinct CDR3 sequences, about 11% recorded once. This clonotype came up a few times. Antigen: not known. Sequences were derived from PBMCs, sampled before TCRalphabeta/CD19-depleted stem cell transplant. The sequence came from a child aged 2 to 15 with inherited bone marrow failure, due to receive a stem cell transplant. The gene calls are TRBV27 and TRBJ2-2, with a possible D match to TRBD1 (6 bases). The CDR3 sequence is CASSLYRVNTGELFF. The CDR3 DNA sequence: TGTGCCAGCAGTTTATACAGGGTGAACACCGGGGAGCTGTTTTTT.